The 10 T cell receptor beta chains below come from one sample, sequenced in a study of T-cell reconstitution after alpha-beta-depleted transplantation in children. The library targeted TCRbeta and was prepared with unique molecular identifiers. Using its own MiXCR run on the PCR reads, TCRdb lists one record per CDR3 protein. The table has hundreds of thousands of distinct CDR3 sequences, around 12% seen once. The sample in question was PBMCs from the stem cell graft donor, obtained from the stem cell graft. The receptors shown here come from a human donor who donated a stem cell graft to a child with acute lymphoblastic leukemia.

The CDR3 nucleotides are TGTGCCAGTAGTATAGATTATGTCGACGTGAGGCGTGAAAAACTGTTTTTT. It encodes CASSIDYVDVRREKLFF. This chain connects TRBV19 to TRBJ1-4; no clear D gene. The CDR3 loop spans 17 amino acids. V shed 0 bases and J shed 7 bases, with 18 bases lying between them. Germline V gene data show CDR1 as LNHDA and CDR2 as SQIVND (reference sequence). Together with reference TRBV19 and TRBJ1-4, the CDR3 gives the full variable domain: DGGITQSPKYLFRKEGQNVTLSCEQNLNHDAMYWYRQDPGQGLRLIYYSQIVNDFQKGDIAEGYSVSREKKESFPLTVTSAQKNPTAFYLCASSIDYVDVRREKLFFGSGTQLSVL.

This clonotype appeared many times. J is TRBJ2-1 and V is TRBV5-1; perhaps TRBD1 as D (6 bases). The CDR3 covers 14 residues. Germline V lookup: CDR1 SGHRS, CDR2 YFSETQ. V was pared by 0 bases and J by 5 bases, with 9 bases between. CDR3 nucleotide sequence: TGCGCCAGCAGCTTGGTCAGGGGCAACAATGAGCAGTTCTTC. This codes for CASSLVRGNNEQFF. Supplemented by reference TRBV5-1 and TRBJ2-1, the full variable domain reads KAGVTQTPRYLIKTRGQQVTLSCSPISGHRSVSWYQQTPGQGLQFLFEYFSETQRNKGNFPGRFSGRQFSNSRSEMNVSTLELGDSALYLCASSLVRGNNEQFFGPGTRLTVL.

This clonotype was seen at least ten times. CDR3 DNA sequence: TGTGCCAGTCGTCTCAGCTCCTACAATGAGCAGTTCTTC. Translation: CASRLSSYNEQFF. The chain recombines TRBV6-5 with TRBJ2-1, with D hard to call. The CDR3 totals 13 residues. Germline CDR1 and CDR2: MNHEY and SVGAGI. Trimming stripped 9 bases from V and 0 bases from J, with 9 bases between.

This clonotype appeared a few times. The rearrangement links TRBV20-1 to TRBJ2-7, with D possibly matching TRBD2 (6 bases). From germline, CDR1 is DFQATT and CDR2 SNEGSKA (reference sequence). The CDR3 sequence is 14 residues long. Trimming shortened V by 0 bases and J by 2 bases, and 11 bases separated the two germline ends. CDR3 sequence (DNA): TGCAGTGCTAGAGACGCGGGAACAACCTACGAGCAGTACTTC. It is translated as CSARDAGTTYEQYF.

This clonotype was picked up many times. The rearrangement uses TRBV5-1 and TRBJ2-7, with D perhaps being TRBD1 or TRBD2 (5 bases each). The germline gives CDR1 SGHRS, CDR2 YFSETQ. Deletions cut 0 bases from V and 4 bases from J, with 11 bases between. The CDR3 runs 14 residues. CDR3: CASSLVPEGYEQYF. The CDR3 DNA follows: TGCGCCAGCAGCTTGGTTCCCGAGGGGTACGAGCAGTACTTC.

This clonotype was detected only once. The CDR3 bases are TGCGCCAGCAGTGAGTGGGGGTGGGCAGGAGCTGAAGCTTTCTTT. Amino acid sequence: CASSEWGWAGAEAFF. V and J are TRBV10-2 and TRBJ1-1, with D possibly being TRBD1 (5 bases). V was cut by 1 base and J by 6 bases, with 15 bases left in between. Germline assignment: CDR1 WSHSY and CDR2 SAAADI. The CDR3 is made up of 15 amino acids.

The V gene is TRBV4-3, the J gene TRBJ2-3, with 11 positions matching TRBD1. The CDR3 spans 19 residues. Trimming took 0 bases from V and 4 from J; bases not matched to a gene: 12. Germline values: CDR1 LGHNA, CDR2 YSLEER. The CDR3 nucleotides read TGCGCCAGCAGCCAAGAACCGGGACAGGGGGGGTGGGGGGCAGATACGCAGTATTTT. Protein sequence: CASSQEPGQGGWGADTQYF.

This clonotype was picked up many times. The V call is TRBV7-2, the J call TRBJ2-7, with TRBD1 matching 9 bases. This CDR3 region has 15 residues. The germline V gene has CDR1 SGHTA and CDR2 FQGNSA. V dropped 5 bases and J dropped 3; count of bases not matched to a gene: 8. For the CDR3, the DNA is TGTGCCAGCAGCATACCCGGGACAGGGTTCTACGAGCAGTACTTC. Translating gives CASSIPGTGFYEQYF.

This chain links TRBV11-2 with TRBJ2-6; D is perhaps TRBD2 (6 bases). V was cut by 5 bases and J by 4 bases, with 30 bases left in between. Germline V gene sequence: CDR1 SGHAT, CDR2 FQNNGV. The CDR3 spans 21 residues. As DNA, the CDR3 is TGTGCCAGCAGCCCAAGGGCATTGGCGGCGCAGGGAGGATACGGGGCCAACGTCCTGACTTTC. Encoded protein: CASSPRALAAQGGYGANVLTF.

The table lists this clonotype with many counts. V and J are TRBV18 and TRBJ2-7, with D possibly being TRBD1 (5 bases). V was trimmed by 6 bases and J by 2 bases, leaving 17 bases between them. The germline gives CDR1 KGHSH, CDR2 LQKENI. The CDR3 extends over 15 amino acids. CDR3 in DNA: TGTGCCAGCTCCGGCCTGGCAGGGCGGACCTACGAGCAGTACTTC. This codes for CASSGLAGRTYEQYF.